This T cell receptor beta chain comes out of a study of shared clonotypes between healthy human individuals. Study information: Three plates were used per donor for CD4 naive, three for CD4 memory, two for CD8 naive and one for CD8 memory. Whole-study findings and limits: Incomplete sequencing of sorted subsets was indicated by rarefaction despite large depth.

In regard to this clone: Its antigen is undetermined.

Investigators spread the genomic DNA of each subset evenly over several immunoSEQ plates. Only in-frame clones appear in the TCRdb table, and some are missing; sequencing was by immunoSEQ multiplex PCR. The sample shows roughly 1,800,000 clones, about 95% of them seen only once. The CDR3 sequence is 14 residues long. Trimming stripped 8 bases from V and 5 bases from J, with 13 bases between. The germline gives CDR1 MNHGY, CDR2 SVAAGI. CD45RO negativity and positive selection for CCR7 defined naive CD8 cells, a population that excluded terminally differentiated effector memory CD45RA+ cells. Adults of Caucasian background living in Nashville, Tennessee made up all donors.

J is TRBJ1-6 and V is TRBV6-9; no clear D gene. Sequenced sample: naive CD8+ T cells sorted from blood. The receptor's source is a man between 18 and 29 years old in good health. The CDR3 DNA reads TGTGCCAGCCCGACAACCAGGCATAATTCACCCCTCCACTTT. Its translation: CASPTTRHNSPLHF.